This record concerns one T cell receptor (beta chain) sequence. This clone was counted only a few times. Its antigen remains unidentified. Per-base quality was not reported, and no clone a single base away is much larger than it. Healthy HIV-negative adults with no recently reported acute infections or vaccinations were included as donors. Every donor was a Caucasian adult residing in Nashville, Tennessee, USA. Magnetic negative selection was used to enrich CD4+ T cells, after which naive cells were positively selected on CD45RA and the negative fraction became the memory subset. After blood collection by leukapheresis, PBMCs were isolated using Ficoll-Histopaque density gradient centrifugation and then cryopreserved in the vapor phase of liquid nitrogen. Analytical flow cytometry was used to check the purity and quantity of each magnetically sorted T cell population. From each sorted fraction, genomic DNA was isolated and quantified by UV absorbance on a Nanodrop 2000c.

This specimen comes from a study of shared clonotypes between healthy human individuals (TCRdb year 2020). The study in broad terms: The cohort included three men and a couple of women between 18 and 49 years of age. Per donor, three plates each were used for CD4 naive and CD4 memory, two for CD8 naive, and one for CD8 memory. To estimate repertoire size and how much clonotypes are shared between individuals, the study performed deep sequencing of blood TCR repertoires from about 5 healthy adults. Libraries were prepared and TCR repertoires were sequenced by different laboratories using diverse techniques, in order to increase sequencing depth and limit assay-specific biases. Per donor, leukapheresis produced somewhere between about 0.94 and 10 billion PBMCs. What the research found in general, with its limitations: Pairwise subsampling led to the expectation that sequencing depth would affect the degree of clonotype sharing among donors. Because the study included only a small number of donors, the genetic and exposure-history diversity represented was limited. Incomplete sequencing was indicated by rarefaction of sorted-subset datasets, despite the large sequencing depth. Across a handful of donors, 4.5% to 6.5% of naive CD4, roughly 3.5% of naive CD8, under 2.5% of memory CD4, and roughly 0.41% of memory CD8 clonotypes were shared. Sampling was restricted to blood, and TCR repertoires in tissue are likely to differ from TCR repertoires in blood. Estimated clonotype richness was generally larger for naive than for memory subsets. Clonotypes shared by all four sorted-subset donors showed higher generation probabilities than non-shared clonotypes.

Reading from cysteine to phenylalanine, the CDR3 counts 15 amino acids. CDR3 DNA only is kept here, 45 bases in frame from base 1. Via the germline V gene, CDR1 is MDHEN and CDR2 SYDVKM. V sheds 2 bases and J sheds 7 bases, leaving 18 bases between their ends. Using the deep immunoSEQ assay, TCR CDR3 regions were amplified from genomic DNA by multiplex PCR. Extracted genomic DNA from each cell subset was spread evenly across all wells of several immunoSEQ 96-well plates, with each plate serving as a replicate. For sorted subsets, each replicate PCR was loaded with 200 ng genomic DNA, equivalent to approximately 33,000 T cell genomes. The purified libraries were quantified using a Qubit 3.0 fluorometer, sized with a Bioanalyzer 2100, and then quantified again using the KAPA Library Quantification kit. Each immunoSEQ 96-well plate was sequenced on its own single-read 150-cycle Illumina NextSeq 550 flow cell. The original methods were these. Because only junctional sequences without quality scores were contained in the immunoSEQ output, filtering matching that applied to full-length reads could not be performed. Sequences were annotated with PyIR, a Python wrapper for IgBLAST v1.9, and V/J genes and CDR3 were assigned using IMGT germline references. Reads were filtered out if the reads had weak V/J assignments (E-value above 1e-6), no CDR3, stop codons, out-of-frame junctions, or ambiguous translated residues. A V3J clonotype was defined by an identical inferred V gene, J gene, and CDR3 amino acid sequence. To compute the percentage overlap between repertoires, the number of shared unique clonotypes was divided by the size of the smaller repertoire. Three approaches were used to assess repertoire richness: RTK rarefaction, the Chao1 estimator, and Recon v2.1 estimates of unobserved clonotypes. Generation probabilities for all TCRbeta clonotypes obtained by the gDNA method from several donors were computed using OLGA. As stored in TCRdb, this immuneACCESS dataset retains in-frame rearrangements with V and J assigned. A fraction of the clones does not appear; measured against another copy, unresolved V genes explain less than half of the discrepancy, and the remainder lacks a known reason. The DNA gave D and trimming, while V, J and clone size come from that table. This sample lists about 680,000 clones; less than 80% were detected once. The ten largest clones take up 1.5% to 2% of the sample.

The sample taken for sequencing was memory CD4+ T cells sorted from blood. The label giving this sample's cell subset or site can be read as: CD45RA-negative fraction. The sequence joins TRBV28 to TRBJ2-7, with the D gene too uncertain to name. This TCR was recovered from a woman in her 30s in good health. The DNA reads TGTGCCAGCAGTTTACGGATTACTCCTACCAAGGAGCAGTACTTC. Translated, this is CASSLRITPTKEQYF.